This entry concerns a single T cell receptor (beta chain). Its antigen is undetermined. Between the trimmed V and J ends, which lost 5 bases and 0 bases, there was a span of 17 bases. This CDR3 region has 17 residues. The V gene's germline CDR1 is MNHEY and CDR2 SMNVEV (reference sequence). Processed graft tissue released its intraepithelial and lamina propria lymphocytes. The record originates from a study of graft-versus-host responses after intestinal transplantation. Study results and limitations: After transplant, early declines in HvG clones were associated with peak levels of circulating GvH clones.

Method: immunoSEQ multiplex PCR; TCRdb's copy keeps in-frame clones and lacks some. The sample consists of about 3,300 clones, 79% of them appearing once. The sequence was collected from a human patient who received an intestinal transplant, so some T cells may come from the graft donor. The sample in question was ileum tissue, obtained approximately 17 and 21 days after intestinal transplantation. V is TRBV27 and J is TRBJ1-3, with a possible D match to TRBD1 (6 bases). The DNA of the CDR3 is TGTGCCAGCAGTCCGTCAGGGGTCTTACTCTCTGGAAACACCATATATTTT. It codes for CASSPSGVLLSGNTIYF.